One T cell receptor (beta chain) is described in this entry. Its specificity is not known. The table came from immunoSEQ multiplex PCR; TCRdb's copy has only in-frame clones and leaves some out. The sample holds around 320,000 clones, about 82% seen once. Treatment given: some 19 received Ad26.COV2.S at low or high dose, single or two shots; about 5 received placebo; per-sample allocation not given. Sampling happened 63 days after the first vaccine or placebo injection. This CDR3 contains 13 residues. Germline loops: CDR1 SGHRS, CDR2 YFSETQ. The ends were cut back, 6 bases at V and 4 bases at J, with 13 bases in the middle. The entry originates in a study of Ad26.COV2.S vaccination and SARS-CoV-2 variants. About the research overall: In the COV1001 trial, the donor was in the Ad26.COV2.S arm.

Study conclusions and caveats: Following vaccination, spike-specific CD8+ and CD4+ T cell responses reportedly exhibited substantial breadth. Non-spike TCR breadth did not differ much between vaccine and placebo recipients.

The sequence was collected from a person between 18 and 60 years old who received the Ad26.COV2.S COVID-19 vaccine or a placebo. The rearrangement joins TRBV5-1 to TRBJ2-5; D is perhaps TRBD1 (6 bases). The sample here was peripheral blood, taken in a trial of Ad26.COV2.S vaccine versus placebo. The CDR3 here is CASTQTGAETQYF. Written as DNA, the CDR3 is TGCGCCAGCACCCAGACAGGAGCAGAGACCCAGTACTTC.